Below, 3 T cell receptor beta chains from the same sample are listed, as sequenced in a study of shared clonotypes between healthy human individuals. TCRdb's table, derived via immunoSEQ multiplex PCR, lists solely in-frame clones and lacks some. The sample yields about 2,500,000 clones, more than 80% seen once. Specimen: naive CD4+ T cells sorted from blood. As to subset: CD45RA+ positively selected. Source of these receptors: a man between 18 and 29 years old in good health.

The rearrangement joins TRBV5-4 to TRBJ2-5, with D tentatively TRBD1 or TRBD2 (5 bases each). Germline V gives CDR1 SGHNT, CDR2 YYREEE (reference sequence). This CDR3 comprises 15 residues. V dropped 3 bases and J dropped 4 bases, with 16 bases sitting between them. The CDR3 is CASSSGRGRGETQYF. The CDR3 DNA reads TGTGCCAGCAGCTCCGGAAGGGGTCGGGGAGAGACCCAGTACTTC.

This chain uses TRBV7-9 with TRBJ1-1; D call uncertain. Trimming left V 5 bases short and J 0 bases short, with 16 bases between. Germline CDR1 SEHNR, CDR2 FQNEAQ (reference sequence). The length of the CDR3 is 16 residues. DNA for the CDR3: TGTGCCAGCAGCCCAGCTTGGAGTCTAGTGAACACTGAAGCTTTCTTT. The encoded protein is CASSPAWSLVNTEAFF.

The chain carries TRBV11-1 and TRBJ2-1, with D perhaps given as TRBD1 or TRBD2 (5 bases each). Per the germline V gene, CDR1 is SGHAT and CDR2 is FQDESV (reference sequence). The CDR3 runs 13 residues. V gave up 7 bases and J gave up 6 bases, with 13 bases separating them. The CDR3 sequence: CASTRSGTNEQFF. The DNA of the CDR3 is TGTGCCAGCACGAGGTCGGGGACCAATGAGCAGTTCTTC.